This T cell receptor (beta chain) is drawn from a study of molecular identifiers for immune sequencing clone quantification. Regarding the study as a whole: Clone sizes could be underestimated for highly expanded clones when identical TCR molecules share a barcode.

TCRdb ran MiXCR on the PCR reads and lists one entry per CDR3 protein. In the table there are some 680,000 distinct CDR3 sequences, about 25% of which are singletons. This clonotype has a handful of counts. Its antigen remains unidentified. This CDR3 has 14 amino acids. V lost 3 bases, J lost 0 bases, and 9 bases lay in between. Germline loops: CDR1 SQVTM, CDR2 ANQGSEA. Sorting defined naive CD8 T cells as CD8+CD4-CCR7+CD45RA+. The clonotype comes from a human donor in good health. Some libraries in this study had Jurkat cell RNA spiked in. This chain links TRBV29-1 with TRBJ2-1; D possibly corresponds to TRBD2 (5 bases). Sequenced input: naive CD8+ T cells from blood, with Jurkat cell RNA spiked in. This sample's subset: FACS-sorted CD8+CD4-CCR7+CD45RA+ naive T cells. Here the CDR3 DNA reads TGCAGCGTTGACGGGGTTAGCTCCTACAATGAGCAGTTCTTC. Protein product: CSVDGVSSYNEQFF.